This entry features one T cell receptor (beta chain) sequence. The antigen remains unidentified. The sample comes from a study of blood T cells in healthy people across ages. General study points: Total diversity from one million sequenced T cells was likely underestimated. PBMCs left unsorted prevented a conclusive naive versus antigen-experienced comparison.

Donors gave around 9.3 milliliters of peripheral blood apiece. A J-beta primer mix and a sample-barcoded 5' primer were used in a second PCR of about 7 to 12 cycles. TCRdb passed the 5' RACE reads through MiXCR, listing each CDR3 protein once. The sample includes a few hundred thousand distinct CDR3 sequences, 52% of them seen just once. V lost 0 bases, J lost 0 bases, and 18 bases lay in between. The length of the CDR3 is 18 residues. Germline V CDR1 and CDR2: SGHKS, YYEKEE (reference sequence). The sequence was obtained from a man aged 60 to 69 in good health. The sample comprised blood. J is TRBJ1-1 and V is TRBV5-5, with D perhaps TRBD1 (5 bases). Here the CDR3 reads CASSLAPGPGVVNTEAFF. The CDR3 bases are TGTGCCAGCAGCTTGGCGCCAGGGCCGGGGGTGGTGAACACTGAAGCTTTCTTT.